This entry concerns a single TCR beta chain. What this receptor recognizes is not known. No quality values exist for individual bases; no much larger clone is one base distant. Receptors were amplified or captured by the immunoSEQ multiplex PCR assay. Sourced from immuneACCESS, this table was stored by TCRdb with only in-frame sequences that have V and J called. A share of the clones is absent; for the studies checked, an unresolved V gene accounts for under half, and the remainder has no known explanation. The sample table lists approximately 52,000 clones, approximately 92% of them with a count of one. The ten most abundant clones make up around 0.56% of the sample. This record comes from a study of T cell changes during pregnancy in multiple sclerosis (dated by TCRdb to the late 2010s). General notes on the study: In women with multiple sclerosis, the researchers looked at how the T cell repertoire shifted as pregnancy progressed.

From the cysteine up to the phenylalanine, the CDR3 has a length of 15 residues. The CDR3 DNA has 45 bases and is translated from base 1. The germline V gene specifies SGHRS as CDR1 and YFSETQ as CDR2. V is cut by 7 bases and J by 0 bases, and the space between the germline ends is 16 bases. Specimen: CD4+ T cells from peripheral blood mononuclear cells, collected after pregnancy. The rearranged chain carries TRBV5-1 and TRBJ2-5; a weak D assignment points to TRBD2 (6 bases agree). The TCR comes from a female donor with multiple sclerosis, enrolled in a pregnancy study. This receptor has the CDR3 CASRQGPGDQETQYF. Here is the DNA: TGCGCCAGCCGGCAAGGCCCGGGGGACCAAGAGACCCAGTACTTC.